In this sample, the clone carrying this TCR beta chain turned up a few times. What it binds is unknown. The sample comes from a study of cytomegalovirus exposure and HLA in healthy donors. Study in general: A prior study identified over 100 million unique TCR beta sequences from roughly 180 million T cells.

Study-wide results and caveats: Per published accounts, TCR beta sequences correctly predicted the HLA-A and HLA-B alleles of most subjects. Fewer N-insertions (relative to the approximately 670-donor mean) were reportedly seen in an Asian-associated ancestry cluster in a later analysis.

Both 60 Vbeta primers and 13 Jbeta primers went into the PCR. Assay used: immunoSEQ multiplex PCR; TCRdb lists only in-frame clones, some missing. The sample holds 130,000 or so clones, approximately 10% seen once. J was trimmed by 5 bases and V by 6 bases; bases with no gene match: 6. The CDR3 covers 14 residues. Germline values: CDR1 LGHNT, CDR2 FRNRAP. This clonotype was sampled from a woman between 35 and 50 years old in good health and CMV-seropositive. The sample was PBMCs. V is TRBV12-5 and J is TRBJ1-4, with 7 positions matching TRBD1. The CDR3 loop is CASGPGQPNEKLFF. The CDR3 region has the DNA TGTGCTAGTGGCCCGGGACAGCCCAATGAAAAACTGTTTTTT.